This entry describes one T cell receptor beta chain. Its antigen is as yet unknown. The sample comes from a study of cytomegalovirus exposure and HLA in healthy donors. Although they were nominally healthy when sampled, donors likely had unrecorded immune exposures. Study results and caveats: V- and J-gene trimming in TCR beta was tied to a missense DCLRE1C variant by an analysis performed later. Presence/absence analyses assumed roughly uniform sequencing depth across donors.

PCR employed 60 Vbeta and 13 Jbeta primers. Measured with immunoSEQ multiplex PCR; TCRdb has only the in-frame clones, and not every one. In total, the table holds 40,000 to 55,000 clones. CDR1 is KGHSH, CDR2 LQKENI, per germline. The length of the CDR3 is 12 residues. Deletions cut 4 bases from V and 6 bases from J, with 10 bases between. The sequencing input was PBMCs. The TCR sequence derives from a male donor in good health and CMV-seropositive. The gene calls are TRBV18 and TRBJ2-7; D is unclear. CDR3 region: CASSRTVVEQYF. CDR3 coding DNA: TGTGCCAGCTCACGAACAGTGGTCGAGCAGTACTTC.